Following are 19 T cell receptor beta chains from one sample sequenced in a study of vaccination effects on CD4 cells after COVID-19. In the ViraFEST assay, antigen-specific CD4+ clonotypes were identified by expansion after peptide-pool stimulation. Subsequent to a culture period of 10 to 11 days, CD4+ T cells were isolated. Vaccine recipients lacked prior SARS-CoV-2 infection and had negative nucleocapsid antibodies. For these receptors, no antigen is known. The method was immunoSEQ multiplex PCR; TCRdb's version includes in-frame clones alone and lacks a portion of them. The table includes under 45,000 clones, 65% to 80% detected once. The material was CD4+ T cells from PBMCs cultured with HCoV-NL63 spike peptides, obtained before COVID-19 vaccination. The receptors were gathered from a human donor who received a COVID-19 vaccine.

V and J are TRBV2 and TRBJ1-5; TRBD1 aligns across 7 bases. Per germline, CDR1 SNHLY and CDR2 FYNNEI. The CDR3 runs to 15 residues. V was pared by 4 bases and J by 3 bases, with 6 bases of the junction left unmatched. For the CDR3, the DNA is TGTGCCAGCAGTGTGGGACAGAGTAACAATCAGCCCCAGCATTTT. Amino acid sequence: CASSVGQSNNQPQHF. Full variable domain (outside the CDR3, taken from reference TRBV2 and TRBJ1-5): EPEVTQTPSHQVTQMGQEVILRCVPISNHLYFYWYRQILGQKVEFLVSFYNNEISEKSEIFDDQFSVERPDGSNFTLKIRSTKLEDSAMYFCASSVGQSNNQPQHFGDGTRLSIL.

The V and J genes are TRBV5-4 and TRBJ1-2; D is perhaps TRBD1 (5 bases). Deletions cut 1 base from V and 4 bases from J, with 8 bases between. Germline V CDR1 and CDR2: SGHNT, YYREEE (reference sequence). This CDR3 is built from 13 residues. The DNA of the CDR3 is TGTGCCAGCAGCTTGCCAGGGCTCTATGGCTACACCTTC. Its protein product is CASSLPGLYGYTF.

The rearrangement joins TRBV12-5 to TRBJ1-5, with 7 bases aligning to TRBD1. CDR1 LGHNT and CDR2 FRNRAP come from the germline V gene. This CDR3 is built from 13 residues. J was trimmed by 6 bases and V by 5 bases; bases with no gene match: 4. CDR3 sequence: CASGLQGSQPQHF. As DNA, the CDR3 is TGTGCTAGTGGTCTACAGGGGTCTCAGCCCCAGCATTTT.

A remark on this clone: The junction departs from the called germline gene at one end, perhaps through a read error. This chain connects TRBV5-1 to TRBJ1-5; tentatively, D is TRBD1 (5 bases). The CDR3 has 16 amino acids. Germline values: CDR1 SGHRS, CDR2 YFSETQ. The CDR3 DNA is TGCGCCAGCAGCTCGGGATCAGGGCCCCTACCCCAATTCGAGCGTTTT. This translates into CASSSGSGPLPQFERF.

The gene calls are TRBV29-1 and TRBJ1-1, with D possibly being TRBD1 (6 bases). V was pared by 4 bases and J by 0 bases, with 9 bases between. The CDR3 extends over 13 amino acids. The germline CDR1 and CDR2 sequences are SQVTM and ANQGSEA. The CDR3 region is CSVVRDMNTEAFF. Here the CDR3 DNA reads TGCAGCGTTGTACGGGACATGAACACTGAAGCTTTCTTT. The complete variable domain, with remaining parts taken from reference TRBV29-1 and TRBJ1-1, reads SAVISQKPSRDICQRGTSLTIQCQVDSQVTMMFWYRQQPGQSLTLIATANQGSEATYESGFVIDKFPISRPNLTFSTLTVSNMSPEDSSIYLCSVVRDMNTEAFFGQGTRLTVV.

This clone has just one count. In DNA form, the CDR3 reads TGTGCTAGTGGTTTGGTATCGCGTGATCAGCCCCAGCATTTT. Protein product: CASGLVSRDQPQHF. The chain joins TRBV12-5 to TRBJ1-5; D gene ambiguous. Between the trimmed V and J ends, which lost 0 bases and 5 bases, there was a span of 8 bases. The CDR3 runs 14 residues. The germline V gene encodes CDR1 LGHNT and CDR2 FRNRAP.

J is TRBJ1-2 and V is TRBV3-1 (or the pseudogene TRBV3-2); no firm D call. Germline V gives CDR1 LGHDT, CDR2 YNNKEL (reference sequence). The CDR3 has 15 amino acids. The germline V and J ends were trimmed by 3 bases and 0 bases, with 11 bases remaining between them. The CDR3 spells CASSHIRGANYGYTF. CDR3 sequence (DNA): TGTGCCAGCAGCCACATACGGGGAGCTAACTATGGCTACACCTTC.

The chain recombines TRBV18 with TRBJ2-5, with D perhaps TRBD2 (6 bases). Per germline, CDR1 KGHSH and CDR2 LQKENI. With 2 bases removed from V and 4 bases from J, the gap between germline ends came to 11 bases. CDR3 length equals 14 residues. The CDR3 DNA reads TGTGCCAGCTCACCAGGAGGGTTGTCAGAGACCCAGTACTTC. This encodes CASSPGGLSETQYF.

The gene calls are TRBV18 and TRBJ1-1, with D unclear. The germline V gene encodes CDR1 KGHSH and CDR2 LQKENI. The CDR3 has 13 residues. With 3 bases removed from V and 2 bases from J, the gap between germline ends came to 7 bases. The CDR3 sequence is CASSPSGNTEAFF. CDR3 bases: TGTGCCAGCTCACCCTCCGGTAACACTGAAGCTTTCTTT.

The V call is TRBV3-1 (or the pseudogene TRBV3-2), the J call TRBJ1-2, with TRBD1 matching over 8 bases. Germline CDR1 LGHDT, CDR2 YNNKEL (reference sequence). Trimming took 8 bases from V and 5 from J; bases not matched to a gene: 7. The CDR3 spans 13 residues. Here the CDR3 DNA reads TGTGCCAGCTCCTCGGGACAGGAGTATGGCTACACCTTC. Its translation is CASSSGQEYGYTF.

This clone appeared a few times. The rearrangement joins TRBV7-3 to TRBJ2-2; a weak D match, TRBD1 (5 bases). V lost 3 bases and J 0 bases, leaving 5 bases between the germline ends. The germline CDR1 and CDR2 sequences are SGHTA and FQGTGA. The CDR3 is made up of 14 amino acids. The CDR3 DNA follows: TGTGCCAGCAGCTTGACAGCGAACACCGGGGAGCTGTTTTTT. Protein sequence: CASSLTANTGELFF.

The chain couples TRBV28 to TRBJ2-7; possible D gene TRBD1, 6 bases. Germline lookup yields CDR1 MDHEN and CDR2 SYDVKM. Trimming removed 4 bases from V and 6 bases from J, with 10 bases in between. The length of the CDR3 is 12 residues. The CDR3, as DNA: TGTGCCAGCAGTTGGGGGCGGAGCGAGCAGTACGTC. This translates into CASSWGRSEQYV.

The rearrangement joins TRBV18 to TRBJ2-3, with TRBD2 matching over 11 bases. The CDR3 is 18 amino acids. V was clipped by 2 bases and J by 0 bases; unmatched bases: 7. Looked up from germline, CDR1 is KGHSH and CDR2 is LQKENI. The DNA for the CDR3 is TGTGCCAGCTCACCAAGGGCTAGCGGGGGGCTAAGCACAGATACGCAGTATTTT. Protein sequence: CASSPRASGGLSTDTQYF.

V gene TRBV6-5 combines with J gene TRBJ1-5, with D tentatively TRBD1 (6 bases). V was clipped by 7 bases and J by 4 bases, with 11 bases between them. The CDR3 is 13 residues long. The germline gives CDR1 MNHEY, CDR2 SVGAGI. CDR3 nucleotide sequence: TGTGCCAGCATGAAACAGGGTAATCAGCCCCAGCATTTT. Translated: CASMKQGNQPQHF.

This clone was detected only a few times. Here the CDR3 reads CASSQDYRGGHV. DNA of the CDR3: TGCGCCAGCAGCCAAGATTATAGGGGGGGGCACGTC. The chain couples TRBV4-1 to TRBJ2-7, with a possible D match to TRBD2 (7 bases). Germline V gives CDR1 MGHRA, CDR2 YSYEKL. This CDR3 is built from 12 residues.

The J gene is TRBJ1-1, the V gene TRBV19; 12 nucleotides agree with TRBD1. This CDR3 has 15 amino acids. The germline V gene has CDR1 LNHDA and CDR2 SQIVND (reference sequence). V gave up 5 bases and J gave up 2 bases; unmatched junction bases: 3. For the CDR3, the DNA is TGTGCCAGTAGTCGGGACAGGGGGCCCAACACTGAAGCTTTCTTT. Protein product: CASSRDRGPNTEAFF.

The chain employs TRBV6-5 and TRBJ2-4, with D tentatively TRBD1 (5 bases). The CDR3 is 14 residues long. The V end was cut by 4 bases, the J end by 1 base, with 8 bases between. CDR1 and CDR2 (germline): MNHEY, SVGAGI. CDR3 bases: TGTGCCAGCAGTTTAGGGGTGGCCAAAAACATTCAGTACTTC. Protein sequence: CASSLGVAKNIQYF.

The chain has TRBV19 and TRBJ1-2; no clear D gene. Germline V lookup: CDR1 LNHDA, CDR2 SQIVND (reference sequence). This CDR3 is built from 12 residues. V was cut by 2 bases and J by 4 bases, with 5 bases left in between. The CDR3 region is CASSISSYGYTF. The CDR3 DNA reads TGTGCCAGTAGTATAAGTTCCTATGGCTACACCTTC.

The chain uses TRBV5-6 and TRBJ1-1; TRBD1 agrees at 11 bases. The germline V gene encodes CDR1 SGHDT and CDR2 YYEEEE. The CDR3 contains 14 residues. With V trimmed by 4 bases and J by 5 bases, 4 bases remained unmatched. CDR3 DNA sequence: TGTGCCAGCAGCGGGGGACAGGGGGGAACTGAAGCTTTCTTT. Protein sequence: CASSGGQGGTEAFF.